This TCR beta chain derives from a study of glioma-infiltrating T cells. Study outcomes and limitations: Only very few CDR3 sequences appeared in both tissue and blood. Gliomas, especially low-grade, showed above-expected tissue-blood divergence; non-neoplastic patients showed below.

The iRepertoire nested amplicon-rescue multiplex PCR amplified TCR alpha and beta CDR3s from RNA. For one-step reverse transcription and amplification, about 90-450 ng of tissue mRNA or PBMC total RNA was used. TCRdb passed the multiplex PCR reads through MiXCR, listing each CDR3 protein once. Of some 85,000 distinct CDR3 sequences listed, around a quarter are singletons. This clonotype has more than one count but fewer than ten. Antigen: not known. The CDR3 sequence is 15 residues long. Losses at the gene ends were 3 bases for V and 4 bases for J; bases not matched to a gene: 6. The sequenced sample consisted of glioma tissue, nonneoplastic brain tissue, or PBMCs (not recorded which). V usage is TRBV12-3 or TRBV12-4 and J usage is TRBJ1-3; TRBD1 matches at 7 bases. This TCR was recovered from a human donor with low-grade glioma or glioblastoma, undergoing nonglioma brain surgery, or in good health (not recorded which). As DNA, the CDR3 is TGTGCCAGCAGTTTCGGGCAGGGGGGAGGAAACACCATATATTTT. It yields the protein CASSFGQGGGNTIYF.